This TCR beta chain was documented in a study of identical twins. Broader study findings: Possibly, invariant MAIT and iNKT cells partly confounded zero-insertion analyses.

MiXCR, run by TCRdb on the 5' RACE reads, gives a single entry per CDR3 protein. The data show 500,000 or so distinct CDR3 sequences, with 22% seen just once and around 0.9% held by the top ten. This clonotype was recorded a few times. The antigen remains undetermined. The data were also submitted as part of a second study, on T cells expressing NK-cell markers. As reported in that work: NKG2C+ dominant clonotypes from 5 to 7 donors made up roughly 1.0-7.0% of CD8+ T cells.

Sequencing used CD4+ T cells sorted from blood. The receptor's source is a young woman in good health.

CDR3 DNA sequence: TGTGCCAGCAGTCCAGGGTTCTCTGGGGCCAACGTCCTGACTTTC. Amino acids: CASSPGFSGANVLTF. The V and J genes are TRBV6-1 and TRBJ2-6; maybe TRBD1 (5 bases). Trimming left V 5 bases short and J 0 bases short, with 8 bases between. CDR3 size: 15 residues. Per germline, CDR1 MNHNS and CDR2 SASEGT.